These 14 T cell receptor beta chains were sequenced from one sample in a study of blood T cells in healthy people across ages. Next came a second PCR, run for roughly 6 to 11 cycles, which used a sample-barcoded 5' primer along with a J-beta primer mix. TCRdb fed the 5' RACE reads into MiXCR, producing one record per CDR3 protein. The data show fewer than 800,000 distinct CDR3 sequences, about a third seen once. Sequencing used blood. The receptor set was obtained from a woman over 75 in good health.

The V call is TRBV5-1, the J call TRBJ1-1; D uncertain. This CDR3 is 15 amino acids long. CDR1 is SGHRS, CDR2 YFSETQ, per germline. The V end lost 5 bases, the J end lost 0 bases, and 14 bases lay between the germline ends. CDR3 nucleotides: TGCGCCAGCAGTCGTGCCGAGGGAGTGAACACTGAAGCTTTCTTT. It specifies CASSRAEGVNTEAFF.

About this clonotype: This may stem from a read error, because a much larger clone lies one nucleotide away. The V and J genes are TRBV14 and TRBJ2-7; D is perhaps TRBD2 (5 bases). Trimming stripped 8 bases from V and 6 bases from J, with 23 bases between. Germline CDR1 and CDR2: SGHDN and FVKESK. CDR3 length: 15 amino acids. CDR3 amino acids: CASGRADQVFGEQYF. In nucleotides, the CDR3 is TGTGCCAGCGGCCGAGCGGACCAGGTCTTTGGCGAGCAGTACTTC.

J is TRBJ2-2 and V is TRBV5-1; maybe TRBD2 (5 bases). V was trimmed by 5 bases and J by 5 bases, leaving 22 bases between them. Per germline, CDR1 SGHRS and CDR2 YFSETQ. CDR3 length: 17 amino acids. The CDR3 nucleotides are TGCGCCAGCAGTCACGGGGTAGGGCCGCAACAAACCGGGGAGCTGTTTTTT. This sequence encodes CASSHGVGPQQTGELFF.

CDR3: CATAGGGLQETQYF. The CDR3 DNA reads as TGTGCCACCGCAGGGGGAGGCCTCCAAGAGACCCAGTACTTC. The chain links TRBV2 to TRBJ2-5; maybe TRBD1 (7 bases). V was trimmed by 10 bases and J by 1 base, leaving 16 bases between them. The CDR3 extends over 14 amino acids. Germline V gives CDR1 SNHLY, CDR2 FYNNEI.

This clonotype was recorded only once. The chain recombines TRBV19 with TRBJ2-4, with TRBD1 identical over 7 bases. The CDR3 is 16 residues long. Germline V gene lookup returns CDR1 LNHDA and CDR2 SQIVND (reference sequence). Germline trimming cut 5 bases from V and 0 bases from J; bases unmatched to any gene: 7. As DNA, the CDR3 is TGTGCCAGTAGTGCAAGGGGACAGATAGCCAAAAACATTCAGTACTTC. Amino acids: CASSARGQIAKNIQYF.

For this clonotype: An end of the junction differs from the germline gene, which may be a read error. The chain has TRBV20-1 and TRBJ2-5; D is ambiguous. Germline V gene lookup returns CDR1 DFQATT and CDR2 SNEGSKA (reference sequence). The CDR3 is 12 amino acids. The CDR3 coding sequence is TGTAGTGCTAGATTGGCGGAAGAGATCCAGTACTTC. Its translation: CSARLAEEIQYF.

This clonotype was observed many times. The chain is built from TRBV10-3 and TRBJ2-3, with 9 bases fitting TRBD2. The CDR3 runs to 15 residues. From germline, CDR1 is ENHRY and CDR2 SYGVKD. Trimming at V came to 8 bases and at J to 0 bases, leaving 6 bases not matched to a gene. Here the CDR3 DNA reads TGTGCCATCGGCGCGGGGGGGTCCAGCACAGATACGCAGTATTTT. This encodes CAIGAGGSSTDTQYF.

This clonotype was observed many times. The chain links TRBV27 to TRBJ2-4, with 9 bases identical to TRBD1. V lost 6 bases and J lost 3; bases outside the gene matches: 3. The CDR3 runs to 14 residues. CDR1 and CDR2 (germline): MNHEY, SMNVEV (reference sequence). The chain's CDR3 is CASRTGGVKNIQYF. The CDR3 bases are TGTGCCAGCAGGACAGGGGGGGTCAAAAACATTCAGTACTTC.

The gene calls are TRBV2 and TRBJ2-3, with 8 bases that match TRBD1. J gave up 2 bases and V 5 bases, and 9 bases lay outside the gene matches. Germline V gives CDR1 SNHLY, CDR2 FYNNEI. The CDR3 has 16 residues. Written as DNA, the CDR3 is TGTGCCAGCAGTCTTGACAGGGGAGCTACCACAGATACGCAGTATTTT. It codes for CASSLDRGATTDTQYF.

The chain combines TRBV30 with TRBJ2-1, with D possibly called TRBD1 or TRBD2 (5 bases each). The CDR3 consists of 16 residues. Trimming removed 2 bases from V and 0 bases from J, with 14 bases in between. CDR1 GTSNPN and CDR2 SVGIG come from the germline V gene (reference sequence). The CDR3 DNA reads as TGTGCCTGGAGTCCTGGGGGATTATACTCCTACAATGAGCAGTTCTTC. It yields the protein CAWSPGGLYSYNEQFF.

The J gene is TRBJ2-7, the V gene TRBV4-1; either TRBD1 or TRBD2 may fit D (5 bases each). CDR1 is MGHRA, CDR2 YSYEKL, per germline. The CDR3 is made up of 16 amino acids. Trimming left V 5 bases short and J 5 bases short, with 22 bases between. The CDR3 coding sequence is TGCGCCAGCAGCTATGGAACCGGGACCCACCTCCACGAGCAGTACTTC. Its translation is CASSYGTGTHLHEQYF.

This clonotype has ten or more counts. The chain carries TRBV20-1 and TRBJ1-5; D not certain. Germline lookup yields CDR1 DFQATT and CDR2 SNEGSKA (reference sequence). V was clipped by 6 bases and J by 4 bases, with 10 bases between them. The CDR3 is 12 amino acids. The CDR3 reads CSATQGNQPQHF. For the CDR3, the DNA is TGCAGTGCCACACAAGGGAATCAGCCCCAGCATTTT.

This clonotype was detected many times. CDR3 loop: CASSKQGNNEQFF. As DNA, the CDR3 is TGTGCCAGCAGTAAACAGGGTAACAATGAGCAGTTCTTC. The chain employs TRBV6-1 and TRBJ2-1; maybe TRBD1 (6 bases). With 5 bases removed from V and 5 bases from J, the gap between germline ends came to 10 bases. The CDR3 spans 13 residues. Germline CDR1 MNHNS, CDR2 SASEGT.

There are many counts of this clonotype. A read error is possible here, since a much larger clone lies one base away. This chain uses TRBV5-1 with TRBJ2-2; D may be TRBD2 (5 bases). Germline assignment: CDR1 SGHRS and CDR2 YFSETQ. The CDR3 extends over 14 amino acids. The CDR3 sequence: CASRSRAGTGERFF. The CDR3, as DNA: TGCGCCAGCAGATCCCGCGCAGGAACCGGGGAGCGGTTTTTT.